This T cell receptor beta chain originates from a study of early T cells in non-severe SARS-CoV-2 infection (TCRdb year 2021). In terms of the full investigation: Because TCR sequencing relied on bulk RNA taken from unsorted whole blood, pairing of alpha and beta chains was not possible. The full study reports these points: Matching against VDJdb was skewed toward anti-spike CD8 responses, likely underestimated virus-specific expansions, and missed private and CD4 specificities.

About this clonotype itself: No antigen is known for it. Per-nucleotide qualities are absent, and no much larger clonotype sits a single base away.

A case-control design nested within a healthcare worker cohort in London, UK, was used, with weekly nasopharyngeal swab PCR tests and blood sampling performed. Healthcare workers were enrolled in the week of the UK lockdown, from 23 to 31 March 2020, and were followed every week for up to roughly 16 weeks. The library was obtained by 5' RACE. The sequencer was a NextSeq 500. The TCR library protocol attached unique molecular identifiers to individual cDNA molecules to correct for sequencing error and PCR bias. Sequencing covered both TCR alpha and beta chains, and within each sample the abundances of alpha and beta sequences were tightly co-correlated. On the authors' methods: Decombinator V4 was used to perform V gene, J gene and CDR3 annotation of TCR sequences. TCRs were defined as expanded if a significant change between any two time points was detected under a Poisson model with p below 0.0001. TCR abundances were normalised to the total number of TCRs sequenced per sample and were expressed as counts per million. A search of VDJdb, accessed on 1 November 2021, was run for TCRs annotated to CMV, EBV and SARS-CoV-2, with TCRs annotated for multiple antigens excluded. Using fastp at Q25 and MiXCR, TCRdb reprocessed the public reads and kept productive beta chains. Under each unique CDR3 protein, matching rows form one entry showing the most common genes and DNA. These V and J calls rely on TCRdb rather than the paper's analysis. The sample has about 61,000 distinct CDR3 sequences on record, 12% of them singletons. The ten biggest clones cover over 1% of the sample.

This specimen consisted of whole blood, obtained at baseline. The clonotype was recovered from an adult who was a healthcare worker with PCR-confirmed SARS-CoV-2 infection or an uninfected control (not recorded which). The donor label of this sample is uncertain.

The CDR3 in this case is CATSDRTANYGYTF. The DNA sequence is as follows: TGTGCCACCAGTGATAGGACAGCTAACTATGGCTACACCTTC. The V gene is TRBV24-1 and the J gene is TRBJ1-2; the D region possibly corresponds to TRBD1 (6 bases align). V sheds 3 bases and J sheds 0 bases, leaving 7 bases between their ends. Reading the germline V gene gives CDR1 KGHDR and CDR2 SFDVKD. Including the terminal cysteine and phenylalanine, the CDR3 comprises 14 residues. The only DNA kept is the CDR3, 42 bases in frame from the first base.